This T cell receptor (beta chain) was retrieved from a study of T-cell reconstitution after alpha-beta-depleted transplantation in children. This clonotype was seen many times. The TCRbeta library incorporated unique molecular identifiers. TCRdb independently ran MiXCR on the PCR reads; one entry per CDR3 protein. Here the sample spans roughly 280,000 distinct CDR3 sequences, 11% being singletons. The V gene lost 4 bases and the J gene lost 1 base, with 10 bases spanning the gap. The CDR3 runs 14 residues. Per germline, CDR1 SGHRS and CDR2 YFSETQ. The V call is TRBV5-1, the J call TRBJ2-3; D gene uncertain. Sequencing was performed on peripheral blood, taken 180 days after TCRalphabeta/CD19-depleted stem cell transplant. The TCR comes from a male patient aged 2 to 10 who had a stem cell transplant for chronic granulomatous disease, so the T cells may come from the graft donor. Here the CDR3 reads CASSLDPGTDTQYF. Here the CDR3 DNA reads TGCGCCAGCAGCCTTGACCCCGGCACAGATACGCAGTATTTT.